This TCR beta chain is drawn from a study of cytomegalovirus exposure and HLA in healthy donors (dated 2017 in TCRdb). Turning to the overall study: A later analysis indicated that the 90 to 150 validation repertoires were generated on the platform also employed for the 600 to 750 repertoires of the first cohort. The study aimed to test whether signatures of past pathogen exposure could be identified by cataloging public T cell receptors. Besides the first cohort of some 670 subjects, a separate validation cohort made up of over a hundred different subjects was used. To predict cytomegalovirus infection status, the study brought together high-throughput TCR immunosequencing, statistical association of individual TCRs with disease status, and machine learning.

Receptors were amplified or captured by the immunoSEQ multiplex PCR assay. In the authors' own workflow: A statistical classification framework was built for diagnosing cytomegalovirus status from the catalog of TCR beta chain sequences. This is the immuneACCESS table as TCRdb keeps it, with only in-frame sequences that have V and J called. A part of the clones is gone; compared with another copy, unresolved V genes explain less than half, and the rest is unexplained. D and trimming come from the DNA, and the V and J calls and clone size come from that table. The table for this sample lists over 200,000 clones; less than 95% of them were counted only once. The ten largest clones take up around 3.3% of the sample. Broad study findings and their caveats: The study gave a list of 150 to 200 TCR beta chains associated with cytomegalovirus. A later analysis found that TCRs clustered in the first cohort also tended to co-occur in the roughly 120 validation repertoires, with 94% of cluster scores above 0. Cytomegalovirus status was reported to be diagnosed by the classifier with high specificity and sensitivity in both the original and validation cohorts. A later analysis had no HLA typing for the validation cohort, so co-occurrence there was scored across all 110 or so repertoires. Most TCR sequences were observed very rarely across donors, whereas some public TCRs were present in many individuals. In vitro tests confirmed that a few of the cytomegalovirus-associated TCR beta chains recognize cytomegalovirus antigens. The authors suggested that the approach could potentially be generalized to other disease states and immunological phenotypes.

The donors belonged to the validation cohort of about 110 subjects, which was separate from the approximately 700-subject first cohort. Concerning this clone itself: Its recognized antigen is unknown. Per-base qualities were not stored, and no clone one base away is much larger.

The sequence came from a woman in her thirties in good health and CMV-seronegative. Sequencing was performed on PBMCs.

The nucleotides read TGCGCCAGCAGCTTAGACGCAACTAATGAAAAACTGTTTTTT. Its product reads: CASSLDATNEKLFF. The chain employs TRBV5-1 and TRBJ1-4, with no confident D gene call. Per the germline V gene, SGHRS is the CDR1 and YFSETQ is the CDR2. The CDR3 covers 14 residues, taking in both the cysteine and the phenylalanine. Just the 42-base CDR3 DNA is kept, in frame starting at base 1. V is pared back by 2 bases and J by 0 bases, with 5 bases lying between the germline termini.